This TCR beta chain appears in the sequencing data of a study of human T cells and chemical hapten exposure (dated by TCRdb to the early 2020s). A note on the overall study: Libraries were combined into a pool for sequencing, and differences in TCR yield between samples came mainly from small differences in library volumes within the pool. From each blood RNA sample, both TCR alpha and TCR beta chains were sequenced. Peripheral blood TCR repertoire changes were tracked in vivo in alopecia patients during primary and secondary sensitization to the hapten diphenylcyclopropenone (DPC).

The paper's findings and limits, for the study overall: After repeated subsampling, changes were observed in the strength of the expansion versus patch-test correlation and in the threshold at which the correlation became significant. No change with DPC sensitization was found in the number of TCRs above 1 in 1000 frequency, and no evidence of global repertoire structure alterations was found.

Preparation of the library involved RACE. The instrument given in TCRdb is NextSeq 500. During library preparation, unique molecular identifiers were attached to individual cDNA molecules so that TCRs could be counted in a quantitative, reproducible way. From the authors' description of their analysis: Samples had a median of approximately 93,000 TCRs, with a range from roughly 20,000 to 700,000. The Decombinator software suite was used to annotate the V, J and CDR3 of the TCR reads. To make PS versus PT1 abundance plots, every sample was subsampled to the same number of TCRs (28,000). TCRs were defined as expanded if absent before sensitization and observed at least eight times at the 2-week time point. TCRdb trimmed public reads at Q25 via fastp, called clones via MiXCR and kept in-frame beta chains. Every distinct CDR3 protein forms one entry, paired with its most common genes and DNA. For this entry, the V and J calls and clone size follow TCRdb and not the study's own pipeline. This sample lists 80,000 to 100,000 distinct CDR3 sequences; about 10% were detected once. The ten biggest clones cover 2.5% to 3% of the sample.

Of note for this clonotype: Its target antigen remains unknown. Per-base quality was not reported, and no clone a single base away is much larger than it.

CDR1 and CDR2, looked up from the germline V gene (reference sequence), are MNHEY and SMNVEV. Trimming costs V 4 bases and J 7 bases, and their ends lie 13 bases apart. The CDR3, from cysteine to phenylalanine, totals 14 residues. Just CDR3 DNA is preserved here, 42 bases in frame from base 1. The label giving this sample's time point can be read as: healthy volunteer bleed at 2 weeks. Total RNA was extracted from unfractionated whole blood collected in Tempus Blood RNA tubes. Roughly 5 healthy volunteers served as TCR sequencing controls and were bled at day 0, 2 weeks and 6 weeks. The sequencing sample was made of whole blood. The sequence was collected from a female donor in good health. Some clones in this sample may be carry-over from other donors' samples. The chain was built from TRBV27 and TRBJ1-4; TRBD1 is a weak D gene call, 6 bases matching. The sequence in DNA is TGTGCCAGCAGTTCAGGGGTGGTCGGTGAAAAACTGTTTTTT. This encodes CASSSGVVGEKLFF.